This TCR beta chain came from a study of shared clonotypes between healthy human individuals (TCRdb year 2020). At the level of the whole study: A couple of women and a few men aged 18 to 49 years were included in the cohort. The study deeply sequenced blood TCR repertoires of about 5 healthy adults to estimate repertoire size and the extent of clonotype sharing between individuals. To increase sequencing depth and limit assay-specific biases, different laboratories used diverse techniques to prepare libraries and sequence TCR repertoires. Each donor's leukapheresis produced roughly between roughly 0.9 and 8.9 billion PBMCs. The study at large found these results: Based on pairwise subsampling, the degree of clonotype sharing among donors was expected to be affected by sequencing depth. Sampling was restricted to blood, and TCR repertoires in tissue are likely to differ from TCR repertoires in blood. Because the study included a small number of donors, the genetic and exposure-history diversity represented was limited.

Donors were healthy HIV-negative adults with no recently reported acute infections or vaccinations. Every donor was a Caucasian adult living in Nashville, Tennessee, USA. For unsorted samples, 85 million to 100 million PBMCs were counted, and genomic DNA was extracted using the QIAamp DNA Blood Mini kit. After blood collection by leukapheresis, PBMCs were isolated using Ficoll-Histopaque density gradient centrifugation and then cryopreserved in the vapor phase of liquid nitrogen. Regarding this clone: Its antigen target is currently unknown. Base qualities are not provided; no much larger clone lies one nucleotide away.

Using the deep immunoSEQ assay, TCR CDR3 regions were amplified from genomic DNA by multiplex PCR. Genomic DNA extracted from each cell subset was distributed evenly over all wells of several immunoSEQ 96-well plates, and each plate served as one replicate. For unsorted PBMC, around 310 ng of genomic DNA, equivalent to approximately 30,000 T cell genomes, went into each replicate PCR. Unsorted PBMC genomic DNA was sequenced across ten immunoSEQ deep assay plates. Purified libraries were quantified with a Qubit 3.0 fluorometer, sized on a Bioanalyzer 2100, and re-quantified with the KAPA Library Quantification kit. A separate single-read 150-cycle Illumina NextSeq 550 flow cell was used to sequence each immunoSEQ 96-well plate. As for how the authors treated the data: Because the immunoSEQ output held only junctional sequences and lacked quality scores, the filtering could not match the filtering applied to full-length reads. To assign V/J genes and CDR3, sequences were annotated against IMGT germline references using PyIR, a Python wrapper for IgBLAST v1.9. Reads were removed for weak V/J assignments (E-value above 1e-6), missing CDR3, stop codons, out-of-frame junctions, or ambiguous translated residues. A V3J clonotype was defined by an identical inferred V gene, J gene, and CDR3 amino acid sequence. Percentage overlap between repertoires was calculated by dividing the number of shared unique clonotypes by the size of the smaller repertoire. Three approaches were used to assess repertoire richness: RTK rarefaction, the Chao1 estimator, and Recon v2.1 estimates of unobserved clonotypes. What TCRdb holds here is the immuneACCESS table cut down to in-frame rearrangements. Part of the clones is not present; checked against another copy, under half of the missing clones reflect an unresolved V gene, and the others are unexplained. V, J and clone size are taken as reported in that table, and D and trimming were inferred from the DNA itself. This sample lists about 480,000 clones; over 60% were detected once. Under 15% of the sample is taken by the ten largest.

From the germline V gene, CDR1 is MNHEY and CDR2 is SVGAGI. V lost 5 bases and J lost 2 bases; the stretch between them is 13 bases long. From its cysteine to its phenylalanine, the CDR3 spans 15 amino acids. Only the CDR3 part of the read is kept: 45 bases, read in frame from the first base. Material for sequencing was PBMCs. In this chain, TRBV6-5 is recombined with TRBJ2-1; a tentative D match to TRBD1 spans 6 bases. This receptor was obtained from a middle-aged woman in good health. Some clones in this sample may be carry-over from other donors' samples. This receptor carries the CDR3 CASSPRTVAYNEQFF. The DNA is as follows: TGTGCCAGCAGTCCCAGGACAGTCGCCTACAATGAGCAGTTCTTC.